This TCR beta chain was identified during a study of cytomegalovirus exposure and HLA in healthy donors. Study-wide results and limits: The authors judged a highly shared variant cluster likely a sequencing artifact.

This clone was seen once. Its antigen is unknown. The V segment lost 3 bases and the J segment 0 bases; nucleotides outside the gene matches: 3. This CDR3 has 16 amino acids. CDR1 SGDLS and CDR2 YYNGEE come from the germline V gene. 13 Jbeta primers and 60 Vbeta primers were used for the PCR. Clones were read by immunoSEQ multiplex PCR, and TCRdb kept only the in-frame ones, dropping some. The sample carries about 190,000 clones, more than 70% recorded once. The rearrangement uses TRBV9 and TRBJ1-5; 10 positions agree with TRBD1. The sequence derives from a boy aged 5-17 years in good health and CMV-seronegative. The source material was PBMCs. In nucleotides, the CDR3 is TGTGCCAGCAGCGAGGGACAGGGGCTTAGCAATCAGCCCCAGCATTTT. This sequence encodes CASSEGQGLSNQPQHF.